Following are 11 T cell receptor beta chains from one sample sequenced in a study of cytomegalovirus exposure and HLA in healthy donors. Use of 60 Vbeta and 13 Jbeta primers characterized the PCR. Only in-frame clones appear in the TCRdb table, and some are missing; sequencing was by immunoSEQ multiplex PCR. The sample shows 150,000 to 200,000 clones, approximately 85% of them seen only once. Source material: PBMCs. These receptors were collected from a girl under 10 years old in good health and CMV-seropositive.

V gene TRBV30 combines with J gene TRBJ1-1; 7 bases are a match to TRBD1. This CDR3 has 14 residues. V lost 4 bases, J lost 4 bases, and 9 bases stayed unmatched. Looked up from germline, CDR1 is GTSNPN and CDR2 is SVGIG (reference sequence). Here the CDR3 reads CAWTRGGAFTEAFF. The CDR3 nucleotides are TGTGCCTGGACCCGAGGGGGCGCGTTCACTGAAGCTTTCTTT.

The rearrangement joins TRBV29-1 to TRBJ2-4; the D gene is possibly TRBD2 (6 bases). Trimming shortened V by 4 bases and J by 1 base, and 11 bases separated the two germline ends. The length of the CDR3 is 14 residues. CDR1 and CDR2 (germline): SQVTM, ANQGSEA. CDR3 sequence: CSVGTRGAKNIQYF. The CDR3, as DNA: TGCAGCGTTGGGACCCGGGGGGCCAAAAACATTCAGTACTTC.

The genes are TRBV10-3 and TRBJ1-4, with 8 bases lining up with TRBD1. V gave up 2 bases and J gave up 9 bases; unmatched junction bases: 14. Germline CDR1 and CDR2: ENHRY and SYGVKD. This CDR3 spans 17 amino acids. The CDR3 DNA reads as TGTGCCATCAGTGAGAATGGTAATGTCAGGGGGCTCCAAAAACTGTTTTTT. The encoded protein is CAISENGNVRGLQKLFF.

This clone has more than one count but fewer than ten. This chain links TRBV30 with TRBJ2-4, with TRBD1 identical over 10 bases. Looked up from germline, CDR1 is GTSNPN and CDR2 is SVGIG (reference sequence). The CDR3 loop spans 11 amino acids. The junction had 6 bases not matched to a gene; V was cut back by 4 bases and J by 15 bases. The DNA for the CDR3 is TGTGCCTGGACTGGGACAGGGGCGGTGTACTTC. Translation gives CAWTGTGAVYF. Filled out from reference TRBV30 and TRBJ2-4, the complete variable domain reads SQTIHQWPATLVQPVGSPLSLECTVEGTSNPNLYWYRQAAGRGLQLLFYSVGIGQISSEVPQNLSASRPQDRQFILSSKKLLLSDSGFYLCAWTGTGAVYFGAGTRLSVL.

In its sample, this clone was seen a few times. V is TRBV6-1 and J is TRBJ1-5; D is perhaps TRBD1 (5 bases). The CDR3 extends over 15 amino acids. Trimming stripped 3 bases from V and 1 base from J, with 10 bases between. The germline V gene has CDR1 MNHNS and CDR2 SASEGT. CDR3 amino acids: CASSDRVGSNQPQHF. As DNA, the CDR3 is TGTGCCAGCAGTGACAGGGTAGGGAGCAATCAGCCCCAGCATTTT.

The rearrangement links TRBV30 to TRBJ2-7, with D possibly matching TRBD2 (5 bases). CDR3 length equals 14 residues. In germline, CDR1 is GTSNPN, CDR2 SVGIG (reference sequence). V dropped 0 bases and J dropped 3 bases, with 12 bases sitting between them. The CDR3 bases are TGTGCCTGGAGTGTAGGACTTGCGGGCTACGAGCAGTACTTC. It translates to CAWSVGLAGYEQYF.

This clone has a handful of counts. V gene TRBV6-1 combines with J gene TRBJ2-2, with 9 bases identical to TRBD1. The CDR3 has 13 amino acids. CDR1 is MNHNS and CDR2 is SASEGT in the germline V gene. The trim removed 5 bases at V and 10 bases at J, leaving 5 bases unmatched. As DNA, the CDR3 is TGTGCCAGCAGTCAGGACAGGGGAGAGGAGCTGTTTTTT. Its protein is CASSQDRGEELFF.

This clone was recorded a few times. CDR3 DNA: TGCGCCAGCAGCTTGGTAGTGATGGGGGCCAATGAGCAGTTCTTC. Amino acid sequence: CASSLVVMGANEQFF. The genes are TRBV5-1 and TRBJ2-1; D might be TRBD1 (6 bases). V was cut by 0 bases and J by 6 bases, with 13 bases left in between. The V gene's germline CDR1 is SGHRS and CDR2 YFSETQ. CDR3 size: 15 residues.

V and J are TRBV29-1 and TRBJ2-7, with 8 positions matching TRBD2. Germline lookup yields CDR1 SQVTM and CDR2 ANQGSEA. After removal of 3 bases from V and 0 bases from J, the junction contained 4 bases not matched to a gene. The CDR3 is 14 amino acids. The CDR3 nucleotides are TGCAGCGTTGAGACTAGCGAAAGCTCCTACGAGCAGTACTTC. Translating it yields CSVETSESSYEQYF.

The CDR3 loop is CAWGEILTYNEQFF. The CDR3 coding sequence is TGTGCCTGGGGGGAGATACTCACCTACAATGAGCAGTTCTTC. The J gene is TRBJ2-1, the V gene TRBV30; tentative D call: TRBD2 (5 bases). This CDR3 contains 14 residues. Germline CDR1 reads GTSNPN; CDR2 reads SVGIG (reference sequence). With 5 bases removed from V and 2 bases from J, the gap between germline ends came to 13 bases.

The rearrangement joins TRBV2 to TRBJ2-3; maybe TRBD2 (6 bases). Per germline, CDR1 SNHLY and CDR2 FYNNEI. This CDR3 has 14 amino acids. V lost 4 bases and J lost 1, with 9 bases in between. CDR3 DNA sequence: TGTGCCAGCAGTGGGCGGGGTCGCACAGATACGCAGTATTTT. It yields the protein CASSGRGRTDTQYF.